This T cell receptor (beta chain) was sequenced during a study of blood T cell repertoires in COVID-19. From germline, CDR1 is KGHSH and CDR2 LQKENI. The CDR3 contains 14 residues. After removal of 5 bases from V and 14 bases from J, the junction contained 11 bases not matched to a gene. Participants spanned ages roughly 18 to 95 years and resided in 20 to 30 US areas. This table comes from immunoSEQ multiplex PCR, and its TCRdb copy is limited to in-frame clones, with some not included. Here the sample spans approximately 240,000 clones, just under 85% being singletons. This sequence joins TRBV18 and TRBJ1-6; TRBD1 aligns across 8 bases. The source of this sequence is a woman in her thirties or forties with acute COVID-19. Sequencing was done on a sample of PBMCs or T cells enriched from blood (not recorded which). CDR3 sequence: CASSGGTGILSLHF. The CDR3 DNA follows: TGTGCCAGCTCAGGAGGGACAGGAATTTTATCCCTCCACTTT.